The 23 T cell receptor beta chains listed next were all sequenced from one sample in a study of T cell responses to AZD1222 COVID-19 vaccine. This table comes from immunoSEQ multiplex PCR, and its TCRdb copy is limited to in-frame clones, with some not included. The profile covers about 120,000 clones, with roughly 86% appearing a single time and about 2.9% taken by the ten largest. This specimen was peripheral blood, taken 28 days after the second AZD1222 dose. The source is an adult who received the AZD1222 COVID-19 vaccine.

This clone was recorded a few times. CDR3 protein: CASSWDGDQESQHF. CDR3 DNA: TGCGCCAGCAGCTGGGACGGTGATCAAGAGTCCCAGCATTTT. The V and J genes are TRBV5-1 and TRBJ1-5, with D possibly TRBD1 on 5 matching bases. The germline V and J ends were trimmed by 3 bases and 11 bases, with 18 bases remaining between them. This CDR3 comprises 14 residues. Germline CDR1 and CDR2: SGHRS and YFSETQ.

The chain joins TRBV19 to TRBJ1-1; the D gene is possibly TRBD1 (6 bases). Trimming stripped 5 bases from V and 1 base from J, with 11 bases between. Germline values: CDR1 LNHDA, CDR2 SQIVND (reference sequence). This CDR3 has 14 amino acids. Written as DNA, the CDR3 is TGTGCCAGTAGTCAGGGGACACGGAACACTGAAGCTTTCTTT. It encodes CASSQGTRNTEAFF.

The chain is built from TRBV2 and TRBJ2-5, with a possible D match to TRBD2 (6 bases). The CDR3 sequence is 15 residues long. CDR1 is SNHLY, CDR2 FYNNEI, per germline. V dropped 1 base and J dropped 7 bases, with 16 bases sitting between them. CDR3 protein: CASSEVGWGDGTQYF. DNA of the CDR3: TGTGCCAGCAGTGAAGTAGGCTGGGGGGATGGGACCCAGTACTTC. Combining the CDR3 with reference TRBV2 and TRBJ2-5 gives the whole variable domain EPEVTQTPSHQVTQMGQEVILRCVPISNHLYFYWYRQILGQKVEFLVSFYNNEISEKSEIFDDQFSVERPDGSNFTLKIRSTKLEDSAMYFCASSEVGWGDGTQYFGPGTRLLVL.

This chain connects TRBV18 to TRBJ1-4, with 7 bases lining up with TRBD1. The CDR3 extends over 15 amino acids. Germline CDR1 KGHSH, CDR2 LQKENI. Unmatched junction bases numbered 5, after V lost 1 base and J lost 6 bases. The CDR3 here is CASSPRRTGDEKLFF. CDR3 bases: TGTGCCAGCTCACCACGGCGAACAGGGGATGAAAAACTGTTTTTT.

This chain joins TRBV5-5 and TRBJ1-6; perhaps TRBD1 as D (5 bases). There are 13 residues in the CDR3. V dropped 4 bases and J dropped 7 bases, with 9 bases sitting between them. Germline values: CDR1 SGHKS, CDR2 YYEKEE (reference sequence). This chain's CDR3 is CASSPRQNSPLHF. The CDR3, as DNA: TGTGCCAGCAGCCCCCGACAGAATTCACCCCTCCACTTT.

Points on this clone: This same CDR3 is encoded by further DNA sequences in the sample. This rearrangement joins TRBV3-1 (or the pseudogene TRBV3-2) to TRBJ1-1; no clear D gene. Germline loops: CDR1 LGHDT, CDR2 YNNKEL (reference sequence). Trimming took 4 bases from V and 0 from J, leaving 9 bases between them. The CDR3 sequence is 14 residues long. The CDR3 bases are TGTGCCAGCAGCCCGGGCCCTATGAACACTGAAGCTTTCTTT. As protein: CASSPGPMNTEAFF.

This clone was seen just once. The J gene is TRBJ2-1, the V gene TRBV7-9, with D perhaps TRBD1 (7 bases). Trimming removed 1 base at V and 6 bases at J, with 13 bases between. The germline V gene encodes CDR1 SEHNR and CDR2 FQNEAQ (reference sequence). This CDR3 comprises 15 residues. The CDR3 loop reads CASSLVQGEVNEQFF. In nucleotides, the CDR3 is TGTGCCAGCAGCTTAGTCCAGGGGGAGGTCAATGAGCAGTTCTTC.

The chain carries TRBV11-3 and TRBJ2-1, with TRBD1 matching 9 bases. J gave up 4 bases and V 4 bases, and 11 bases lay outside the gene matches. CDR1 and CDR2 (germline): SGHNT, YENEEA. The CDR3 has 17 residues. The chain's CDR3 is CASSSGTGRLGYNEQFF. The CDR3 coding sequence is TGTGCCAGCAGCTCCGGGACAGGGCGGTTGGGGTACAATGAGCAGTTCTTC. The full variable domain, its missing parts supplied by reference TRBV11-3 and TRBJ2-1, is EAGVVQSPRYKIIEKKQPVAFWCNPISGHNTLYWYLQNLGQGPELLIRYENEEAVDDSQLPKDRFSAERLKGVDSTLKIQPAELGDSAVYLCASSSGTGRLGYNEQFFGPGTRLTVL.

The chain combines TRBV6-1 with TRBJ2-3; 8 positions agree with TRBD1. Trimming cost V 3 bases and J 7 bases; bases outside gene matches: 6. From germline, CDR1 is MNHNS and CDR2 SASEGT. The CDR3 length is 14 residues. CDR3 in amino acids: CASSDRTGTYTQYF. The DNA for the CDR3 is TGTGCCAGCAGTGACCGGACAGGGACGTATACGCAGTATTTT.

This clone is a singleton in its sample. This rearrangement joins TRBV5-1 to TRBJ1-1; the D is unclear. The CDR3 sequence is 13 residues long. Germline V gene data show CDR1 as SGHRS and CDR2 as YFSETQ. The germline V and J ends were trimmed by 6 bases and 4 bases, with 13 bases remaining between them. The CDR3 protein is CASKIPKFTEAFF. Written as DNA, the CDR3 is TGCGCCAGCAAAATCCCTAAGTTCACTGAAGCTTTCTTT.

This clone has more than one count but fewer than ten. The chain links TRBV19 to TRBJ1-1, with 7 bases fitting TRBD1. Germline-derived CDR1 and CDR2 are LNHDA and SQIVND (reference sequence). The CDR3 loop spans 15 amino acids. V lost 5 bases, J lost 1 base, and 7 bases stayed unmatched. DNA of the CDR3: TGTGCCAGTAGTCCGGGGGACAGATCGAACACTGAAGCTTTCTTT. Its translation: CASSPGDRSNTEAFF.

In this sample, this clone turned up a few times. V is TRBV10-1 and J is TRBJ1-1, with TRBD1 matching 10 bases. Germline assignment: CDR1 WNHNN and CDR2 SYGVQD (reference sequence). The CDR3 contains 16 residues. The V segment lost 7 bases and the J segment 4 bases; nucleotides outside the gene matches: 12. The CDR3 DNA reads as TGCGCCAGCAACCCTCCGGGACAGGGGCAAAGCACTGAAGCTTTCTTT. Encoded protein: CASNPPGQGQSTEAFF.

The chain uses TRBV20-1 and TRBJ2-7; a weak D match, TRBD1 (5 bases). Germline-derived CDR1 and CDR2 are DFQATT and SNEGSKA (reference sequence). The CDR3 runs to 15 residues. Trimming cost V 3 bases and J 0 bases, with 15 bases left between them. CDR3 nucleotides: TGCAGTGCTAGTTGGGGCACGGAAAGCTCCTACGAGCAGTACTTC. Translating gives CSASWGTESSYEQYF.

The J gene is TRBJ1-2, the V gene TRBV6-6, with a weak D call TRBD1 (5 bases). The V end was cut by 7 bases, the J end by 3 bases, with 15 bases between. CDR1 is MNHNY and CDR2 is SVGAGI in the germline V gene (reference sequence). CDR3 size: 14 residues. As DNA, the CDR3 is TGTGCCAGCACCAACGGAGCAGGGTACTATGGCTACACCTTC. Translating it yields CASTNGAGYYGYTF.

The V call is TRBV19, the J call TRBJ2-5; D gene ambiguous. The germline V and J ends were trimmed by 1 base and 2 bases, with 8 bases remaining between them. This CDR3 comprises 14 residues. Germline CDR1 reads LNHDA; CDR2 reads SQIVND (reference sequence). The CDR3: CASSIGGIQETQYF. CDR3 nucleotides: TGTGCCAGTAGTATAGGTGGCATTCAAGAGACCCAGTACTTC.

The J gene is TRBJ1-5, the V gene TRBV5-4; no definite D call. The germline V gene encodes CDR1 SGHNT and CDR2 YYREEE (reference sequence). With 4 bases removed from V and 2 bases from J, the gap between germline ends came to 10 bases. The CDR3 runs to 14 residues. The CDR3 sequence: CASSPWSCNQPQHF. DNA of the CDR3: TGTGCCAGCAGCCCATGGAGTTGCAATCAGCCCCAGCATTTT.

This chain links TRBV15 with TRBJ1-5; no reliable D call. The CDR3 spans 14 residues. From germline, CDR1 is LNHNV and CDR2 YYDKDF (reference sequence). The V end was cut by 0 bases, the J end by 5 bases, with 8 bases between. The CDR3 DNA sequence: TGTGCCACCAGCAGAGATGAAAGTTATCAGCCCCAGCATTTT. It encodes CATSRDESYQPQHF.

V usage is TRBV9 and J usage is TRBJ2-7; D ambiguous. The ends were cut back, 3 bases at V and 8 bases at J, with 12 bases in the middle. Germline lookup yields CDR1 SGDLS and CDR2 YYNGEE. The CDR3 is made up of 12 amino acids. The CDR3: CASSGPSRQQYF. The CDR3 DNA reads as TGTGCCAGCAGCGGACCCTCGAGGCAGCAGTACTTC.

The V gene is TRBV5-1, the J gene TRBJ2-5; 7 nucleotides agree with TRBD1. Germline lookup yields CDR1 SGHRS and CDR2 YFSETQ. J gave up 4 bases and V 3 bases, and 12 bases lay outside the gene matches. The length of the CDR3 is 16 residues. As DNA, the CDR3 is TGCGCCAGCAGCTCCGGCTCAGGGGGAATGGGAGAGACCCAGTACTTC. Protein product: CASSSGSGGMGETQYF.

V gene TRBV28 combines with J gene TRBJ1-1; no reliable D call. CDR1 MDHEN and CDR2 SYDVKM come from the germline V gene. V gave up 8 bases and J gave up 1 base, with 14 bases separating them. This CDR3 spans 14 amino acids. CDR3 region: CASLVPAANTEAFF. CDR3 nucleotides: TGTGCCAGCCTCGTCCCCGCGGCGAACACTGAAGCTTTCTTT. Based on the CDR3 plus reference TRBV28 and TRBJ1-1, the full variable domain is DVKVTQSSRYLVKRTGEKVFLECVQDMDHENMFWYRQDPGLGLRLIYFSYDVKMKEKGDIPEGYSVSREKKERFSLILESASTNQTSMYLCASLVPAANTEAFFGQGTRLTVV.

This clone was counted between two and nine times. The chain combines TRBV5-6 with TRBJ2-7; no clear D gene. The germline V and J ends were trimmed by 0 bases and 13 bases, with 14 bases remaining between them. CDR1 and CDR2 (germline): SGHDT, YYEEEE. The CDR3 is 12 residues long. This CDR3 reads CASSLARQAVYF. The CDR3 DNA follows: TGTGCCAGCAGCTTGGCCCGCCAGGCAGTCTACTTC.

The chain recombines TRBV28 with TRBJ1-5, with D perhaps matching TRBD1 (6 bases). V dropped 2 bases and J dropped 6 bases, with 14 bases sitting between them. The CDR3 is made up of 15 amino acids. The V gene's germline CDR1 is MDHEN and CDR2 SYDVKM. The CDR3 spells CASSLSRSGAQPQHF. CDR3 in DNA: TGTGCCAGCAGTTTAAGCCGGTCGGGGGCTCAGCCCCAGCATTTT. The whole variable domain, remainder taken from reference TRBV28 and TRBJ1-5, is DVKVTQSSRYLVKRTGEKVFLECVQDMDHENMFWYRQDPGLGLRLIYFSYDVKMKEKGDIPEGYSVSREKKERFSLILESASTNQTSMYLCASSLSRSGAQPQHFGDGTRLSIL.

This chain joins TRBV3-1 (or the pseudogene TRBV3-2) and TRBJ1-1; 12 nucleotides align to TRBD1. The CDR3 consists of 17 residues. The V and J ends lost 4 bases and 5 bases, in that order; junction bases with no gene match: 11. Germline V gene lookup returns CDR1 LGHDT and CDR2 YNNKEL (reference sequence). CDR3 bases: TGTGCCAGCAGCCTAAATCCGGGACAGGGGGCGAGTACTGAAGCTTTCTTT. Translating gives CASSLNPGQGASTEAFF.